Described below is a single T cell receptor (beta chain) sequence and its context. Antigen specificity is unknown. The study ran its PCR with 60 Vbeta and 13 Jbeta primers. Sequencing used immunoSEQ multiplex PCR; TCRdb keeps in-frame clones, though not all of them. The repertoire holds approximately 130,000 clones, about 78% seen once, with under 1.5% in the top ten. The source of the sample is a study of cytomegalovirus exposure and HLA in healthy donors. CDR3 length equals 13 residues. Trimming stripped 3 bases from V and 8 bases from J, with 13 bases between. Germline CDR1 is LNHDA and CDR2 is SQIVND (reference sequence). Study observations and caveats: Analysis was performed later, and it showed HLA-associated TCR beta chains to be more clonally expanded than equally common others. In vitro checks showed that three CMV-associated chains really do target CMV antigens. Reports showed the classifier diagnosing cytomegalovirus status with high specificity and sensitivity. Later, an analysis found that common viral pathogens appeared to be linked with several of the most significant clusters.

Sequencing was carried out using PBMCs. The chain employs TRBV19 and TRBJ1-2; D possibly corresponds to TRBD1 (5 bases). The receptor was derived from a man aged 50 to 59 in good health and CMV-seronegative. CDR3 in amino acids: CASSILGQGGYTF. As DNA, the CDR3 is TGTGCCAGTAGTATTCTCGGGCAGGGCGGCTACACCTTC.